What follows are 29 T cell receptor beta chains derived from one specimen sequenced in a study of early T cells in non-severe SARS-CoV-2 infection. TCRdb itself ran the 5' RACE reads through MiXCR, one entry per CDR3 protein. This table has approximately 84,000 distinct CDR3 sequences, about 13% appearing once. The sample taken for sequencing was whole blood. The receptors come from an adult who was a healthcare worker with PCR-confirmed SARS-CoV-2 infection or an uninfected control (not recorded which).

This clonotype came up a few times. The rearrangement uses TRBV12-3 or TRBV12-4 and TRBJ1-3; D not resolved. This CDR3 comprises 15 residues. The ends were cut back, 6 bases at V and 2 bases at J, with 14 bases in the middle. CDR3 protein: CASSPEAGTGNTIYF. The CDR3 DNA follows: TGTGCCAGCAGCCCTGAGGCAGGTACTGGAAACACCATATATTTT.

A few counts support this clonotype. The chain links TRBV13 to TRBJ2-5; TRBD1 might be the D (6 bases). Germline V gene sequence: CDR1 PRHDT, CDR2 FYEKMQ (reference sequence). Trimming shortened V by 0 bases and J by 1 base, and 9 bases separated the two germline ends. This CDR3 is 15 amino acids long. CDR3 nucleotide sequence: TGTGCCAGCAGCTTAGGGACAGGCGTCCAAGAGACCCAGTACTTC. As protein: CASSLGTGVQETQYF. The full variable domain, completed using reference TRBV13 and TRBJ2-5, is AAGVIQSPRHLIKEKRETATLKCYPIPRHDTVYWYQQGPGQDPQFLISFYEKMQSDKGSIPDRFSAQQFSDYHSELNMSSLELGDSALYFCASSLGTGVQETQYFGPGTRLLVL.

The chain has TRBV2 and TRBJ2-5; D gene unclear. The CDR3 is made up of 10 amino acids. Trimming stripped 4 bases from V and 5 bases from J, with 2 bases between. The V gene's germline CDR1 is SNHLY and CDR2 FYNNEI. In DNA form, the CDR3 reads TGTGCCAGCAGTGGTGAGACCCAGTACTTC. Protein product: CASSGETQYF.

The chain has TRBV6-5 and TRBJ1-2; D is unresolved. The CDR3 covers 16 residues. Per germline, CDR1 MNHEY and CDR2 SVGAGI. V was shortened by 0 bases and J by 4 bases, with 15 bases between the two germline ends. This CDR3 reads CASSYSSGNHFYGYTF. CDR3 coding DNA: TGTGCCAGCAGTTACTCGTCAGGAAATCACTTCTATGGCTACACCTTC.

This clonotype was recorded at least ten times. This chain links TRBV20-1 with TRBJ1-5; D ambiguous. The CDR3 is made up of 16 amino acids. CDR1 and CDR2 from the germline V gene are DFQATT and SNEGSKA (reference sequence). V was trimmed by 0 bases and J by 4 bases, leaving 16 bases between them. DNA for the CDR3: TGCAGTGCTAGAGATAGGGTTCTGGGTGCAAATCAGCCCCAGCATTTT. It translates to CSARDRVLGANQPQHF.

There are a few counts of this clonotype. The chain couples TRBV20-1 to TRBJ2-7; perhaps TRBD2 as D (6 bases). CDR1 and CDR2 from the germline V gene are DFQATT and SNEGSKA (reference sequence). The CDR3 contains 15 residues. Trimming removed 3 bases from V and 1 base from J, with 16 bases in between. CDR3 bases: TGCAGTGCTAGTTTGCTAGCGAGACCTTCCTACGAGCAGTACTTC. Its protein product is CSASLLARPSYEQYF.

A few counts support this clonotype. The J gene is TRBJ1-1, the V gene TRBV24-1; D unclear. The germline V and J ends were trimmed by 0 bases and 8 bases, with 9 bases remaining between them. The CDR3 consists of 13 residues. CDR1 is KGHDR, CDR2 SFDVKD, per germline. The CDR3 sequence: CATSDLRQQEAFF. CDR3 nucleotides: TGTGCCACCAGTGATTTGCGTCAGCAAGAAGCTTTCTTT.

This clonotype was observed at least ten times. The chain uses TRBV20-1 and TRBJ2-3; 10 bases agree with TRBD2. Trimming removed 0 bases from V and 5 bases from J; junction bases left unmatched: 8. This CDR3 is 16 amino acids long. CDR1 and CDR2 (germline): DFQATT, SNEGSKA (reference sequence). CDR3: CSARDPRAGGLDTQYF. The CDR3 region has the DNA TGCAGTGCTAGAGATCCGCGAGCGGGGGGGTTAGATACGCAGTATTTT.

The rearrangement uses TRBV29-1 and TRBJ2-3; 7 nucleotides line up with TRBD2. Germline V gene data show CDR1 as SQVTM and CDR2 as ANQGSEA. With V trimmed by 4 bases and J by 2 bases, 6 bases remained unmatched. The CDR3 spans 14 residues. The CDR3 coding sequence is TGCAGCGTTGGGAGGCTAGCGGACACAGATACGCAGTATTTT. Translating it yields CSVGRLADTDTQYF.

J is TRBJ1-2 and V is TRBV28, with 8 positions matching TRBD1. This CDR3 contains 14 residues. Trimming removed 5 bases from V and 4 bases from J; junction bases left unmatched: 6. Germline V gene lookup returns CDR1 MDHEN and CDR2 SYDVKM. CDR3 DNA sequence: TGTGCCAGCAGTCGGGACAGGTTGATCTATGGCTACACCTTC. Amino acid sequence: CASSRDRLIYGYTF.

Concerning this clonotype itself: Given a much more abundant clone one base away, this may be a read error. For the CDR3, the DNA is TGTGCCAACAGTCAATTACAGGGGGCTGGAAACACCATATATTTT. Amino acids: CANSQLQGAGNTIYF. The V call is TRBV12-3 or TRBV12-4, the J call TRBJ1-3; 8 nucleotides align to TRBD1. CDR3 length: 15 amino acids.

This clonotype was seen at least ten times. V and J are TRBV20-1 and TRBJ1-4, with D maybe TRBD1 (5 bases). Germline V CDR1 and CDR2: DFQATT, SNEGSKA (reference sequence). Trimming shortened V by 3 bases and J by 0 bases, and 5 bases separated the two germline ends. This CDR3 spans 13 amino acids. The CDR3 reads CSASRATNEKLFF. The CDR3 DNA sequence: TGCAGTGCTAGCAGGGCAACTAATGAAAAACTGTTTTTT.

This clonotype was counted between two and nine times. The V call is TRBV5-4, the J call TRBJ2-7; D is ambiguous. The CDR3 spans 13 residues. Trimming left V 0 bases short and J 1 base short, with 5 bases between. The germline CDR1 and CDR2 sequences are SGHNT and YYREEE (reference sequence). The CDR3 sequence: CASSLGASYEQYF. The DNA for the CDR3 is TGTGCCAGCAGCTTGGGGGCATCCTACGAGCAGTACTTC.

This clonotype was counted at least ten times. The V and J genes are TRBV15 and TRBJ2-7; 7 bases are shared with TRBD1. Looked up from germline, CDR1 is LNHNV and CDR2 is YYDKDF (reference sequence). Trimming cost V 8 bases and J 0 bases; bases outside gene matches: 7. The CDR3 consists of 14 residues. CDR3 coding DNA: TGTGCCACCTCGGACAGGTATAGCTCCTACGAGCAGTACTTC. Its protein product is CATSDRYSSYEQYF.

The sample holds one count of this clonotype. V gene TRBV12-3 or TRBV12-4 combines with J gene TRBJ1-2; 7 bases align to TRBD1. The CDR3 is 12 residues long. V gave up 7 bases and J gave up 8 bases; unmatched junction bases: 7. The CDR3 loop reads CASTSPTGGYTF. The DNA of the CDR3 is TGTGCCAGCACCTCGCCGACAGGGGGCTACACCTTC.

CDR3 in amino acids: CASSYSGQSNEKLFF. DNA for the CDR3: TGTGCCAGCAGTTACTCGGGACAGTCGAATGAAAAACTGTTTTTT. The chain links TRBV6-6 to TRBJ1-4, with TRBD1 matching over 7 bases. Germline V gene lookup returns CDR1 MNHNY and CDR2 SVGAGI (reference sequence). V lost 0 bases, J lost 5 bases, and 3 bases stayed unmatched. This CDR3 region has 15 residues.

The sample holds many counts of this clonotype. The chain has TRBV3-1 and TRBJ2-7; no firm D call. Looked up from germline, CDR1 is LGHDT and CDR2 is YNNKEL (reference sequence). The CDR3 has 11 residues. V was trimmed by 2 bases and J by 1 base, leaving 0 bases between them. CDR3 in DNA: TGTGCCAGCAGCCAATCCTACGAGCAGTACTTC. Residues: CASSQSYEQYF.

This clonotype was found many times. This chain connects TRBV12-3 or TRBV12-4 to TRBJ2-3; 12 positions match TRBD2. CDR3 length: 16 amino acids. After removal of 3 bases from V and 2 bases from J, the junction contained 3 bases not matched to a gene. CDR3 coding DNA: TGTGCCAGCAGTTTCGCTAGCGGGGGGGCCACAGATACGCAGTATTTT. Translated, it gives CASSFASGGATDTQYF.

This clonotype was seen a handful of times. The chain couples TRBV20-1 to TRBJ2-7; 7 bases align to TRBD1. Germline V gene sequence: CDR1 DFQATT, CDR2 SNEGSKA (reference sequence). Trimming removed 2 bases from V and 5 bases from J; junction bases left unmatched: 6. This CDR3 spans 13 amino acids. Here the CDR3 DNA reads TGCAGTGCTAGAAGACAGGGTATGCACGAGCAGTACTTC. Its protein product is CSARRQGMHEQYF.

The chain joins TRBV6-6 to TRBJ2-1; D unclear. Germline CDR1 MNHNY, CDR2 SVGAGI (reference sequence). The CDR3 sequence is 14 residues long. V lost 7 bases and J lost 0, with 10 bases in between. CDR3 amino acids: CASKKVDSYNEQFF. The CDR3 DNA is TGTGCCAGCAAGAAAGTGGACTCCTACAATGAGCAGTTCTTC.

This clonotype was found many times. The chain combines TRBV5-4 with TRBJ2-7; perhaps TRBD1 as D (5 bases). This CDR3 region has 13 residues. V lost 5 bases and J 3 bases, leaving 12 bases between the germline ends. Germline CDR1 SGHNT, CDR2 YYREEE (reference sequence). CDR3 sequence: CASSYRHHYEQYF. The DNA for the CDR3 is TGTGCCAGCAGTTACAGGCACCACTACGAGCAGTACTTC.

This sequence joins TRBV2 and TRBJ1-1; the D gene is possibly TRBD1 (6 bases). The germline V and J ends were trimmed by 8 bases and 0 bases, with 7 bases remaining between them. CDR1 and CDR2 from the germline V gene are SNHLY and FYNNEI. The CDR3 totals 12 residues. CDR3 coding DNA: TGTGCCAGCGACAGGTTGAACACTGAAGCTTTCTTT. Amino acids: CASDRLNTEAFF. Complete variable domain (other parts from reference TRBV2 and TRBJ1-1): EPEVTQTPSHQVTQMGQEVILRCVPISNHLYFYWYRQILGQKVEFLVSFYNNEISEKSEIFDDQFSVERPDGSNFTLKIRSTKLEDSAMYFCASDRLNTEAFFGQGTRLTVV.

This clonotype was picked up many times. The CDR3 spells CASTPPGRTDEQFF. CDR3 sequence (DNA): TGTGCCAGCACCCCACCCGGGAGAACGGATGAGCAGTTCTTC. The chain couples TRBV4-2 to TRBJ2-1; possibly TRBD2 for D (6 bases). Per the germline V gene, CDR1 is LGHNA and CDR2 is YNFKEQ. The CDR3 contains 14 residues. The V and J ends lost 7 bases and 8 bases respectively, with 18 bases between them.

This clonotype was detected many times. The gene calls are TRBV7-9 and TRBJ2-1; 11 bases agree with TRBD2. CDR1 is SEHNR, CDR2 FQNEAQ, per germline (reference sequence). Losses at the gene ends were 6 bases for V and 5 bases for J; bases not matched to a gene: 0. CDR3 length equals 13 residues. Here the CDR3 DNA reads TGTGCCAGCAGTAGCGGGAGGGACAATGAGCAGTTCTTC. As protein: CASSSGRDNEQFF.

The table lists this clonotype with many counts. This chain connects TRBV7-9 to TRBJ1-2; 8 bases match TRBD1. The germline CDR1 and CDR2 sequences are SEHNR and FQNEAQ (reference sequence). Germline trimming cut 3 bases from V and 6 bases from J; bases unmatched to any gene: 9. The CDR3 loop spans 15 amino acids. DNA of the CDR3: TGTGCCAGCAGCTTCCTCTCGGACAGGGAGGATGGCTACACCTTC. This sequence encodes CASSFLSDREDGYTF. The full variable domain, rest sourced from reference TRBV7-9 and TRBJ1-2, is DTGVSQNPRHKITKRGQNVTFRCDPISEHNRLYWYRQTLGQGPEFLTYFQNEAQLEKSRLLSDRFSAERPKGSFSTLEIQRTEQGDSAMYLCASSFLSDREDGYTFGSGTRLTVV.

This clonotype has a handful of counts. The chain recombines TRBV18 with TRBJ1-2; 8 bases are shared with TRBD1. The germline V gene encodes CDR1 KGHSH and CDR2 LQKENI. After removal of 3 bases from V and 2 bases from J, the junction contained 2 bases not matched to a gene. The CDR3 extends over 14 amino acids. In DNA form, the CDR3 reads TGTGCCAGCTCACCGACAGGGGAGAACTATGGCTACACCTTC. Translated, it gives CASSPTGENYGYTF.

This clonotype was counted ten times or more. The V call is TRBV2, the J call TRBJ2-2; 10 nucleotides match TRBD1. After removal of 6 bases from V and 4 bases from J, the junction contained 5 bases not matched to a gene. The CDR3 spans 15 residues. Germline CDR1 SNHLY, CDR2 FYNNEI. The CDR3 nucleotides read TGTGCCAGCAGGCCCGGACAGGGGGTCACCGGGGAGCTGTTTTTT. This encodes CASRPGQGVTGELFF.

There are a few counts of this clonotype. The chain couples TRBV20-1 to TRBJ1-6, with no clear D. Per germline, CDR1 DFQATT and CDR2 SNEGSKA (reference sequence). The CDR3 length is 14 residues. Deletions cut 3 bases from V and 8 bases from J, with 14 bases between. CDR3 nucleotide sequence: TGCAGTGCTAGTGAACGGGTGGGAGATTCACCCCTCCACTTT. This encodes CSASERVGDSPLHF.

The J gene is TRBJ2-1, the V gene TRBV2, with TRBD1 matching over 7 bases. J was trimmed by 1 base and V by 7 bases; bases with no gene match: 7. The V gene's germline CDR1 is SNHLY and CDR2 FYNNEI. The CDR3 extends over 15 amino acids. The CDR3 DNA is TGTGCCAGCAAGAAGGGGACAGTTTCCTACAATGAGCAGTTCTTC. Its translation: CASKKGTVSYNEQFF.